This is a list of T cell receptor beta chains from one sample in a study of T cells in Graves' hyperthyroidism and ophthalmopathy. In TCRdb, the multiplex PCR reads were re-called with MiXCR into one record per CDR3 protein. The sample carries hundreds of thousands of distinct CDR3 sequences, roughly a sixth recorded once. The sequenced material came from blood. The source of these receptors is a woman aged 18-29 years with Graves' hyperthyroidism. Both conserved end residues are part of each CDR3. The order of the fields is V gene, J gene, D gene, clone size, CDR3 protein, CDR3 DNA. A D gene is named only where the DNA matches it firmly. Not all rows give a size; the values are once, few, many and, for expanded clones, a class.

TRBV7-6	TRBJ1-3	NA	NA	CASSHQPGGNTIYF	TGTGCCAGCAGCCACCAGCCAGGTGGAAACACCATATATTTT
TRBV6-5	TRBJ2-1	TRBD2	few	CASSYSREGLAYEQFF	TGTGCCAGCAGTTACTCGAGGGAGGGGCTAGCCTATGAGCAGTTCTTC
TRBV7-9	TRBJ2-5	NA	NA	CASSLDSTSYQETQYF	TGTGCCAGCAGCTTAGACTCCACCTCGTACCAAGAGACCCAGTACTTC
TRBV3-1	TRBJ1-1	NA	many	CASSQGWANTEAFF	TGTGCCAGCAGCCAAGGGTGGGCGAACACTGAAGCTTTCTTT
TRBV20-1	TRBJ2-7	TRBD1	many	CSATDREGEQYF	TGCAGTGCAACGGACAGGGAAGGCGAGCAGTACTTC
TRBV28	TRBJ2-7	NA	many	CASSVRDVYEQYF	TGTGCCAGCAGCGTCCGGGACGTCTACGAGCAGTACTTC
TRBV12-3/TRBV12-4	TRBJ1-5	TRBD1	many	CASSLLRDEDRVFYQPQHF	TGTGCCAGCAGCCTCCTTCGGGACGAGGACAGGGTGTTTTATCAGCCCCAGCATTTT
TRBV30	TRBJ2-6	NA	NA	CAWLGANVLTF	TGTGCCTGGTTAGGGGCCAACGTCCTGACTTTC
TRBV7-8	TRBJ1-4	NA	many	CASSLQVPNEKLFF	TGTGCCAGCAGCTTACAGGTCCCTAATGAAAAACTGTTTTTT
TRBV3-1	TRBJ2-7	NA	NA	CASSQLTKSTGEQYF	TGTGCCAGCAGCCAACTGACCAAGAGCACGGGCGAGCAGTACTTC
TRBV28	TRBJ1-4	NA	many	CASSLGGRLNEKLFF	TGTGCCAGCAGTTTGGGGGGACGGCTTAATGAAAAACTGTTTTTT
TRBV6-1	TRBJ2-1	TRBD2	once	CAISAAGEVNEQFF	TGTGCCATCAGTGCGGCGGGAGAAGTAAATGAGCAGTTCTTC
TRBV28	TRBJ1-3	TRBD1	NA	CASSRQGVGNTIYF	TGTGCCAGCAGTCGGCAGGGGGTGGGAAACACCATATATTTT
TRBV2	TRBJ2-2	TRBD2	many	CASTPGGGPSGELFF	TGTGCCAGCACCCCGGGCGGGGGGCCGAGCGGGGAGCTGTTTTTT
TRBV7-9	TRBJ2-3	NA	NA	CASSLFAADTQYF	TGTGCCAGCAGCCTGTTTGCAGCAGATACGCAGTATTTT
TRBV19	TRBJ1-1	TRBD1	once	CASSSRTGQNTEAFF	TGTGCCAGTAGTTCGCGGACAGGGCAGAACACTGAAGCTTTCTTT
TRBV28	TRBJ2-2	NA	few	CASGRQANTGELFF	TGTGCCAGCGGGAGACAAGCGAACACCGGGGAGCTGTTTTTT
TRBV11-2	TRBJ1-6	NA	few	CASSLETSSYNSPLHF	TGTGCCAGCAGCTTGGAGACTAGCTCCTATAATTCACCCCTCCACTTT
TRBV4-1	TRBJ1-1	NA	few	CASSQDLPGGLNTEAFF	TGCGCCAGCAGCCAAGATTTGCCCGGGGGCCTGAACACTGAAGCTTTCTTT
TRBV29-1	TRBJ1-1	NA	NA	CSVESGITEAFF	TGCAGCGTTGAATCCGGGATCACTGAAGCTTTCTTT
TRBV12-3/TRBV12-4	TRBJ2-1	NA	NA	CASRLYRDPYNEQFF	TGTGCCAGCAGACTATACAGGGATCCCTACAATGAGCAGTTCTTC
TRBV2	TRBJ2-5	NA	NA	CASAPSAQGTQYF	TGTGCCAGCGCGCCTAGCGCCCAGGGGACCCAGTACTTC
TRBV20-1	TRBJ2-1	TRBD2	many	CSAESGGGDEQFF	TGCAGTGCCGAGAGCGGGGGCGGGGATGAGCAGTTCTTC
TRBV20-1	TRBJ2-3	TRBD2	NA	CSARDIWASGGAADTQYF	TGCAGTGCTAGAGATATTTGGGCTAGCGGGGGGGCGGCAGATACGCAGTATTTT
TRBV20-1	TRBJ1-1	TRBD1	many	CSADRENTEAFF	TGCAGTGCCGACAGGGAGAACACTGAAGCTTTCTTT
TRBV20-1	TRBJ2-6	NA	NA	CSAPPDSGANVLTF	TGCAGTGCTCCCCCGGACTCTGGGGCCAACGTCCTGACTTTC